This T cell receptor beta chain derives from a study of T cell responses to AZD1222 COVID-19 vaccine. The study, taken as a whole, reports: Across spike, vaccine-associated CD4 TCRs were found, dominant at 160-218 and 743-854. A mostly white British donor set with more females was recruited, and clonal diversity was possibly underestimated.

Repertoires were generated with immunoSEQ multiplex PCR, while TCRdb's copy carries only in-frame clones and drops some. The sample carries about 140,000 clones, 92% recorded once. The CDR3 extends over 12 amino acids. Trimming left V 4 bases short and J 10 bases short, with 11 bases between. Germline CDR1 and CDR2: KGHSH and LQKENI. Concerning this clone: Its antigen is not known.

The sequencing used peripheral blood, collected on day 0 of AZD1222 vaccination. The origin of this receptor is an adult in good health. The rearrangement links TRBV18 to TRBJ2-1; tentative D call: TRBD2 (6 bases). The CDR3 loop reads CASSRWTKEQFF. The CDR3 DNA is TGTGCCAGCTCACGGTGGACTAAGGAGCAGTTCTTC.